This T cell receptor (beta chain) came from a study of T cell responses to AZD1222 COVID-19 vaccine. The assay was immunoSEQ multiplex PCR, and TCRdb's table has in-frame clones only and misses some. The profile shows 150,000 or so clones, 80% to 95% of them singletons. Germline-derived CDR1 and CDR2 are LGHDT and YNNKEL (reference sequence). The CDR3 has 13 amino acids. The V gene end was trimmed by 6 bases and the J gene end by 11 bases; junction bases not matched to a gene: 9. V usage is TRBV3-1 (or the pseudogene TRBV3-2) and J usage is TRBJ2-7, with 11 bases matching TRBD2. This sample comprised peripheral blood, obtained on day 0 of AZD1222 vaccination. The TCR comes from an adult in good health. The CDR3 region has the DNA TGTGCCAGCAGTCCTGGAACTAGCGGGAGTAAGTACTTC. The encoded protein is CASSPGTSGSKYF.